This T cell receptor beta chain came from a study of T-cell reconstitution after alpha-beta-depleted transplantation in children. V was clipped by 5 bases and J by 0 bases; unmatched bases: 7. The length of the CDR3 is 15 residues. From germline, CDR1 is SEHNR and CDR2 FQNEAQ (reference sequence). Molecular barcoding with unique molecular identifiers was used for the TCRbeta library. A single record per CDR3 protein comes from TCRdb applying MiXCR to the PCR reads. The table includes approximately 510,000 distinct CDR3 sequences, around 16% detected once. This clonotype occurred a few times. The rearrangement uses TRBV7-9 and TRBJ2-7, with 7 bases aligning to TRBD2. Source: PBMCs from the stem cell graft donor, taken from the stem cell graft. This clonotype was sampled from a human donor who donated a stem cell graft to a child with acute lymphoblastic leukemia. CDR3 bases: TGTGCCAGCAGCGTACCGGGACTACCCTCCTACGAGCAGTACTTC. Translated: CASSVPGLPSYEQYF.